These 29 T cell receptor beta chains were all obtained from the same sample, sequenced in a study of T-cell reconstitution after alpha-beta-depleted transplantation in children. This sample's TCRbeta library carried unique molecular identifier barcodes. TCRdb independently ran MiXCR on the PCR reads; one entry per CDR3 protein. The repertoire holds roughly 200,000 distinct CDR3 sequences, with 6.6% as singletons. The specimen comprised PBMCs, sampled before TCRalphabeta/CD19-depleted stem cell transplant. These receptors all stem from a boy between 2 and 10 years old with acute lymphoblastic leukemia, due to receive a stem cell transplant.

This chain joins TRBV7-9 and TRBJ2-3; 9 bases align to TRBD2. The CDR3 has 16 amino acids. V was pared by 5 bases and J by 3 bases, with 9 bases of the junction left unmatched. Germline V CDR1 and CDR2: SEHNR, FQNEAQ (reference sequence). Here the CDR3 DNA reads TGTGCCAGCAGCCCCAGGGCGGGAGGGCCAACAGATACGCAGTATTTT. Its protein is CASSPRAGGPTDTQYF. Using reference TRBV7-9 and TRBJ2-3 for the parts outside the CDR3, the full variable domain is DTGVSQNPRHKITKRGQNVTFRCDPISEHNRLYWYRQTLGQGPEFLTYFQNEAQLEKSRLLSDRFSAERPKGSFSTLEIQRTEQGDSAMYLCASSPRAGGPTDTQYFGPGTRLTVL.

This chain uses TRBV29-1 with TRBJ1-1, with 7 bases aligning to TRBD1. The trim removed 5 bases at V and 0 bases at J, leaving 3 bases unmatched. CDR1 is SQVTM and CDR2 is ANQGSEA in the germline V gene. This CDR3 has 13 amino acids. The CDR3, as DNA: TGCAGCGTTAAGGGACAGCTGAACACTGAAGCTTTCTTT. Its protein product is CSVKGQLNTEAFF.

About this clonotype: The CDR3 ends on some other residue instead of the conserved phenylalanine or tryptophan, so this is likely a read error. The DNA is left out, because the CDR3 cannot be placed on it with certainty; the CDR3 is given as TCRdb lists it. The rearrangement links TRBV13 to TRBJ2-3; the tabulated D call, TRBD1, remains unverified against the DNA. Germline V lookup: CDR1 PRHDT, CDR2 FYEKMQ (reference sequence). The CDR3 length equals 14 residues, ends included. Here the CDR3 reads CASSPRGTGWGRVV.

This clonotype was counted between two and nine times. The chain recombines TRBV6-5 with TRBJ2-7; 12 bases fit TRBD2. The CDR3 is made up of 17 amino acids. Trimming cost V 0 bases and J 6 bases; bases outside gene matches: 9. CDR1 and CDR2 (germline): MNHEY, SVGAGI. CDR3 nucleotides: TGTGCCAGCAGTTACTCGAATCTAGCGGGAGGGCCGGGCGAGCAGTACTTC. Translation: CASSYSNLAGGPGEQYF.

For this clonotype: The junction shows a germline mismatch at one end, possibly a read error. In DNA form, the CDR3 reads TGCAGTGCTAGGGGGGCTCGCGGGAACGCTGAAGCTTTCTTT. It translates to CSARGARGNAEAFF. V and J are TRBV20-1 and TRBJ1-1; D is perhaps TRBD1 (6 bases). The germline V gene encodes CDR1 DFQATT and CDR2 SNEGSKA (reference sequence). This CDR3 is 14 amino acids long.

This clonotype was seen only a few times. The chain couples TRBV10-3 to TRBJ2-7; 9 positions match TRBD2. The germline CDR1 and CDR2 sequences are ENHRY and SYGVKD. The CDR3 is 16 amino acids. J was trimmed by 2 bases and V by 3 bases; bases with no gene match: 8. CDR3 DNA: TGTGCCATCAGTGACCCCAAAGGGACTAGCACCTACGAGCAGTACTTC. Translation: CAISDPKGTSTYEQYF.

This clonotype came up many times. The chain joins TRBV28 to TRBJ1-1, with D unresolved. The CDR3 covers 14 residues. The germline V gene encodes CDR1 MDHEN and CDR2 SYDVKM. Trimming pared 2 bases from V and 4 bases from J, leaving 11 bases between. As DNA, the CDR3 is TGTGCCAGCAGTTTAGCACAATTGGTCACTGAAGCTTTCTTT. It yields the protein CASSLAQLVTEAFF.

This clonotype was counted at least ten times. The chain combines TRBV7-8 with TRBJ2-7, with 8 nucleotides matching TRBD1. The trim removed 2 bases at V and 2 bases at J, leaving 14 bases unmatched. The CDR3 length is 18 residues. The V gene's germline CDR1 is SGHVS and CDR2 FQNEAQ. The CDR3, as DNA: TGTGCCAGCAGCTTAAAGGGACAGGACCACCTATACCCCTACGAGCAGTACTTC. Its protein is CASSLKGQDHLYPYEQYF.

This clonotype was detected many times. The V call is TRBV7-2, the J call TRBJ2-1, with TRBD2 matching 16 bases. The CDR3 is 14 residues long. Unmatched junction bases numbered 7, after V lost 5 bases and J lost 15 bases. Per germline, CDR1 SGHTA and CDR2 FQGNSA. In nucleotides, the CDR3 is TGTGCCAGCAGCCAGGGACTAGCGGGGGGGCCGCGGTTCTTC. Translation: CASSQGLAGGPRFF.

The table lists this clonotype with many counts. The V and J genes are TRBV20-1 and TRBJ2-7; TRBD2 aligns across 8 bases. The V and J ends lost 0 bases and 3 bases, in that order; junction bases with no gene match: 7. The CDR3 is 15 amino acids. The germline V gene encodes CDR1 DFQATT and CDR2 SNEGSKA (reference sequence). In DNA, the CDR3 is TGCAGTGCTAGAGATCTACTAGCGGTAGGCTACGAGCAGTACTTC. Residues: CSARDLLAVGYEQYF.

The genes are TRBV28 and TRBJ2-3; D might be TRBD2 (6 bases). The CDR3 is 14 amino acids. Germline CDR1 MDHEN, CDR2 SYDVKM. Between the trimmed V and J ends, which lost 10 bases and 4 bases, there was a span of 18 bases. CDR3 sequence: CATRRGLYADTQYF. The CDR3 DNA reads as TGTGCCACCCGCCGCGGACTATACGCAGATACGCAGTATTTT.

There are a few counts of this clonotype. This chain joins TRBV27 and TRBJ1-2, with 7 bases matching TRBD1. CDR1 and CDR2 from the germline V gene are MNHEY and SMNVEV (reference sequence). The CDR3 loop spans 15 amino acids. V lost 3 bases and J lost 4; bases outside the gene matches: 8. The CDR3 loop reads CASSFQRGLGYGYTF. In DNA, the CDR3 is TGTGCCAGCAGTTTCCAGAGGGGGCTAGGCTATGGCTACACCTTC.

The chain links TRBV30 to TRBJ2-7, with unresolved D. The CDR3 runs to 13 residues. Germline CDR1 and CDR2: GTSNPN and SVGIG (reference sequence). With 2 bases removed from V and 2 bases from J, the gap between germline ends came to 10 bases. Here the CDR3 reads CAWSWQVPYEQYF. CDR3 in DNA: TGTGCCTGGAGTTGGCAGGTCCCCTACGAGCAGTACTTC.

This clonotype was observed many times. V gene TRBV6-5 combines with J gene TRBJ2-2, with 12 positions matching TRBD1. V lost 6 bases, J lost 4 bases, and 6 bases stayed unmatched. Germline-derived CDR1 and CDR2 are MNHEY and SVGAGI. The CDR3 covers 16 residues. The chain's CDR3 is CASRPGQGASTGELFF. Written as DNA, the CDR3 is TGTGCCAGCAGACCGGGACAGGGGGCGAGCACCGGGGAGCTGTTTTTT.

This clonotype was found many times. The chain employs TRBV11-2 and TRBJ2-2; unclear D gene. Trimming shortened V by 2 bases and J by 9 bases, and 10 bases separated the two germline ends. CDR1 is SGHAT and CDR2 is FQNNGV in the germline V gene. The CDR3 consists of 13 residues. The CDR3 here is CASSLPGARELFF. DNA of the CDR3: TGTGCCAGCAGCTTACCTGGCGCCCGGGAGCTGTTTTTT.

In its sample, this clonotype was seen many times. The V gene is TRBV20-1, the J gene TRBJ2-2; the D is unclear. The CDR3 loop spans 12 amino acids. Trimming pared 7 bases from V and 5 bases from J, leaving 11 bases between. Germline lookup yields CDR1 DFQATT and CDR2 SNEGSKA (reference sequence). DNA for the CDR3: TGCAGTGTAAGGACCGGGACCGGGGAGCTGTTTTTT. Protein sequence: CSVRTGTGELFF.

The chain joins TRBV20-1 to TRBJ1-1; TRBD1 agrees at 12 bases. The V segment lost 6 bases and the J segment 6 bases; nucleotides outside the gene matches: 2. This CDR3 is built from 12 residues. Germline assignment: CDR1 DFQATT and CDR2 SNEGSKA (reference sequence). In nucleotides, the CDR3 is TGCAGTGCCGGGACAGGGGGCGCTGAAGCTTTCTTT. Translation: CSAGTGGAEAFF.

This chain links TRBV5-1 with TRBJ2-3; 9 positions agree with TRBD1. V shed 4 bases and J 2 bases; nucleotides not matched to a gene: 8. This CDR3 contains 16 residues. Germline CDR1 SGHRS, CDR2 YFSETQ. CDR3 region: CASSPDRGDYTDTQYF. The CDR3 nucleotides are TGCGCCAGCAGCCCTGACAGGGGGGACTACACAGATACGCAGTATTTT.

In regard to this clonotype: With a much larger clone just one base away, this may be a read error. CDR3: CATTRGSESQYF. CDR3 sequence (DNA): TGTGCCACTACCCGAGGCTCGGAGTCCCAGTACTTC. The J gene is TRBJ2-5, the V gene TRBV15; no clear D. Germline V gene sequence: CDR1 LNHNV, CDR2 YYDKDF (reference sequence). V was trimmed by 9 bases and J by 9 bases, leaving 17 bases between them. The CDR3 has 12 residues.

As concerns this clonotype: A much larger clone sits a single nucleotide away, making a read error possible. The genes are TRBV12-3 or TRBV12-4 and TRBJ2-7, with D uncertain. Trimming removed 7 bases from V and 5 bases from J, with 24 bases in between. This CDR3 region has 16 residues. CDR3 sequence: CASTITRLSGADEQYF. CDR3 bases: TGTGCCAGCACCATTACCCGTTTGTCGGGCGCCGACGAGCAGTACTTC.

This clonotype was picked up a small number of times. The gene calls are TRBV6-1 and TRBJ2-3, with no clear D. The V and J ends lost 8 bases and 4 bases respectively, with 16 bases between them. There are 14 residues in the CDR3. Germline CDR1 and CDR2: MNHNS and SASEGT. CDR3 amino acids: CASRFTPASDTQYF. CDR3 sequence (DNA): TGTGCCAGCCGCTTCACCCCCGCTTCAGATACGCAGTATTTT.

This clonotype was seen many times. The genes are TRBV5-1 and TRBJ2-3, with D hard to call. V lost 3 bases to trimming and J lost 2 bases, with 4 bases between them. This CDR3 comprises 12 residues. Germline CDR1 and CDR2: SGHRS and YFSETQ. The CDR3 DNA is TGCGCCAGCAGCTCGAACACAGATACGCAGTATTTT. The encoded protein is CASSSNTDTQYF. The full variable domain, its missing parts supplied by reference TRBV5-1 and TRBJ2-3, is KAGVTQTPRYLIKTRGQQVTLSCSPISGHRSVSWYQQTPGQGLQFLFEYFSETQRNKGNFPGRFSGRQFSNSRSEMNVSTLELGDSALYLCASSSNTDTQYFGPGTRLTVL.

A word on this clonotype: Since no conserved phenylalanine or tryptophan closes the CDR3, a read error is the likely cause. The chain recombines TRBV12-3 or TRBV12-4 with TRBJ2-7; perhaps TRBD1 as D (6 bases). The CDR3 length is 14 residues. V dropped 5 bases and J dropped 4 bases, with 15 bases sitting between them. CDR3 in amino acids: CASSPRIRGYEQYL. CDR3 in DNA: TGTGCCAGCAGTCCCCGGATCAGGGGATACGAGCAGTACCTC.

This clonotype was counted many times. V and J are TRBV12-3 or TRBV12-4 and TRBJ2-3; TRBD1 or TRBD2 may be the D gene (5 bases each). There are 15 residues in the CDR3. The V end lost 5 bases, the J end lost 4 bases, and 16 bases lay between the germline ends. The CDR3 bases are TGTGCCAGCAGTCTAGGTTCCCCGGGGCCAGATACGCAGTATTTT. It specifies CASSLGSPGPDTQYF.

This clonotype was counted many times. This CDR3 is CASSQESLAGGQYF. Written as DNA, the CDR3 is TGCGCCAGCAGCCAAGAGTCACTAGCGGGGGGACAGTACTTC. The chain recombines TRBV4-3 with TRBJ2-7; 12 bases agree with TRBD2. The CDR3 contains 14 residues. Trimming at V came to 0 bases and at J to 10 bases, leaving 4 bases not matched to a gene. Germline loops: CDR1 LGHNA, CDR2 YSLEER.

This clonotype was recorded at least ten times. The V and J genes are TRBV27 and TRBJ2-3, with 7 bases aligning to TRBD1. The germline gives CDR1 MNHEY, CDR2 SMNVEV (reference sequence). The CDR3 length is 14 residues. J was trimmed by 2 bases and V by 8 bases; bases with no gene match: 7. In DNA, the CDR3 is TGTGCCAGCGCCCAGGACAGGTTCACAGATACGCAGTATTTT. It encodes CASAQDRFTDTQYF.

The chain links TRBV10-3 to TRBJ2-2, with unresolved D. Germline lookup yields CDR1 ENHRY and CDR2 SYGVKD. CDR3 length equals 15 residues. Trimming left V 2 bases short and J 3 bases short, with 10 bases between. CDR3 DNA: TGTGCCATCAGTGAGCAAGTAGCCGACACCGGGGAGCTGTTTTTT. Its translation is CAISEQVADTGELFF.

This clonotype has ten or more counts. CDR3 sequence (DNA): TGTGCCAGTTCCCCGGGACTAGCTTACAATGAGCAGTTCTTC. Amino acids: CASSPGLAYNEQFF. V is TRBV3-1 and J is TRBJ2-1; 9 bases are a match to TRBD2. This CDR3 has 14 amino acids. Germline V gives CDR1 LGHDT, CDR2 YNNKEL (reference sequence). J lost 4 bases, V lost 9 bases, and 7 bases had no gene match.

The chain combines TRBV6-1 with TRBJ2-7; 8 nucleotides align to TRBD2. Per germline, CDR1 MNHNS and CDR2 SASEGT. CDR3 size: 23 residues. V dropped 2 bases and J dropped 0; count of bases not matched to a gene: 27. The CDR3 is CASSEYLPGWASGSSYRSYEQYF. The CDR3, as DNA: TGTGCCAGCAGTGAATATCTCCCAGGGTGGGCTAGCGGGTCCTCATACCGCTCCTACGAGCAGTACTTC.